What follows is one TCR beta chain and its context. These data originate in a study of control samples from healthy donors and cancer patients. Produced via immunoSEQ multiplex PCR; TCRdb's table is partial and in-frame only. The data hold more than 150,000 clones, with 85% to 95% observed a single time. The V gene's germline CDR1 is LNHDA and CDR2 SQIVND (reference sequence). Trimming pared 7 bases from V and 7 bases from J, leaving 13 bases between. This CDR3 region has 12 residues. The TCR originated in a man in his late teens or twenties in good health. The chain has TRBV19 and TRBJ1-2; a weak D match, TRBD1 (6 bases). The sample was blood. Written as DNA, the CDR3 is TGTGCCAGTACGGCGTGGGGGCCTGGCTACACCTTC. Translation gives CASTAWGPGYTF.